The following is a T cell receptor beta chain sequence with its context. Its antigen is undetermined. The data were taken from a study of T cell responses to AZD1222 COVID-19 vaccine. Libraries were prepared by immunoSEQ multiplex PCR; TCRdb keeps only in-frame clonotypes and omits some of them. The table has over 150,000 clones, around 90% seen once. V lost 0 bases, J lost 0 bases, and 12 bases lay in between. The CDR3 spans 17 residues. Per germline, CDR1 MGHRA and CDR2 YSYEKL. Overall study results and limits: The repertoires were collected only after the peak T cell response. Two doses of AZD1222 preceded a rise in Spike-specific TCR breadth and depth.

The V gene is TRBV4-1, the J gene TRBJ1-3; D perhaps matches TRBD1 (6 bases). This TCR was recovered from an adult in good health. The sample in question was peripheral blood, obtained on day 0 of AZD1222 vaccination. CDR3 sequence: CASSQEGGHVSGNTIYF. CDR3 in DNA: TGCGCCAGCAGCCAAGAAGGGGGACACGTCTCTGGAAACACCATATATTTT.